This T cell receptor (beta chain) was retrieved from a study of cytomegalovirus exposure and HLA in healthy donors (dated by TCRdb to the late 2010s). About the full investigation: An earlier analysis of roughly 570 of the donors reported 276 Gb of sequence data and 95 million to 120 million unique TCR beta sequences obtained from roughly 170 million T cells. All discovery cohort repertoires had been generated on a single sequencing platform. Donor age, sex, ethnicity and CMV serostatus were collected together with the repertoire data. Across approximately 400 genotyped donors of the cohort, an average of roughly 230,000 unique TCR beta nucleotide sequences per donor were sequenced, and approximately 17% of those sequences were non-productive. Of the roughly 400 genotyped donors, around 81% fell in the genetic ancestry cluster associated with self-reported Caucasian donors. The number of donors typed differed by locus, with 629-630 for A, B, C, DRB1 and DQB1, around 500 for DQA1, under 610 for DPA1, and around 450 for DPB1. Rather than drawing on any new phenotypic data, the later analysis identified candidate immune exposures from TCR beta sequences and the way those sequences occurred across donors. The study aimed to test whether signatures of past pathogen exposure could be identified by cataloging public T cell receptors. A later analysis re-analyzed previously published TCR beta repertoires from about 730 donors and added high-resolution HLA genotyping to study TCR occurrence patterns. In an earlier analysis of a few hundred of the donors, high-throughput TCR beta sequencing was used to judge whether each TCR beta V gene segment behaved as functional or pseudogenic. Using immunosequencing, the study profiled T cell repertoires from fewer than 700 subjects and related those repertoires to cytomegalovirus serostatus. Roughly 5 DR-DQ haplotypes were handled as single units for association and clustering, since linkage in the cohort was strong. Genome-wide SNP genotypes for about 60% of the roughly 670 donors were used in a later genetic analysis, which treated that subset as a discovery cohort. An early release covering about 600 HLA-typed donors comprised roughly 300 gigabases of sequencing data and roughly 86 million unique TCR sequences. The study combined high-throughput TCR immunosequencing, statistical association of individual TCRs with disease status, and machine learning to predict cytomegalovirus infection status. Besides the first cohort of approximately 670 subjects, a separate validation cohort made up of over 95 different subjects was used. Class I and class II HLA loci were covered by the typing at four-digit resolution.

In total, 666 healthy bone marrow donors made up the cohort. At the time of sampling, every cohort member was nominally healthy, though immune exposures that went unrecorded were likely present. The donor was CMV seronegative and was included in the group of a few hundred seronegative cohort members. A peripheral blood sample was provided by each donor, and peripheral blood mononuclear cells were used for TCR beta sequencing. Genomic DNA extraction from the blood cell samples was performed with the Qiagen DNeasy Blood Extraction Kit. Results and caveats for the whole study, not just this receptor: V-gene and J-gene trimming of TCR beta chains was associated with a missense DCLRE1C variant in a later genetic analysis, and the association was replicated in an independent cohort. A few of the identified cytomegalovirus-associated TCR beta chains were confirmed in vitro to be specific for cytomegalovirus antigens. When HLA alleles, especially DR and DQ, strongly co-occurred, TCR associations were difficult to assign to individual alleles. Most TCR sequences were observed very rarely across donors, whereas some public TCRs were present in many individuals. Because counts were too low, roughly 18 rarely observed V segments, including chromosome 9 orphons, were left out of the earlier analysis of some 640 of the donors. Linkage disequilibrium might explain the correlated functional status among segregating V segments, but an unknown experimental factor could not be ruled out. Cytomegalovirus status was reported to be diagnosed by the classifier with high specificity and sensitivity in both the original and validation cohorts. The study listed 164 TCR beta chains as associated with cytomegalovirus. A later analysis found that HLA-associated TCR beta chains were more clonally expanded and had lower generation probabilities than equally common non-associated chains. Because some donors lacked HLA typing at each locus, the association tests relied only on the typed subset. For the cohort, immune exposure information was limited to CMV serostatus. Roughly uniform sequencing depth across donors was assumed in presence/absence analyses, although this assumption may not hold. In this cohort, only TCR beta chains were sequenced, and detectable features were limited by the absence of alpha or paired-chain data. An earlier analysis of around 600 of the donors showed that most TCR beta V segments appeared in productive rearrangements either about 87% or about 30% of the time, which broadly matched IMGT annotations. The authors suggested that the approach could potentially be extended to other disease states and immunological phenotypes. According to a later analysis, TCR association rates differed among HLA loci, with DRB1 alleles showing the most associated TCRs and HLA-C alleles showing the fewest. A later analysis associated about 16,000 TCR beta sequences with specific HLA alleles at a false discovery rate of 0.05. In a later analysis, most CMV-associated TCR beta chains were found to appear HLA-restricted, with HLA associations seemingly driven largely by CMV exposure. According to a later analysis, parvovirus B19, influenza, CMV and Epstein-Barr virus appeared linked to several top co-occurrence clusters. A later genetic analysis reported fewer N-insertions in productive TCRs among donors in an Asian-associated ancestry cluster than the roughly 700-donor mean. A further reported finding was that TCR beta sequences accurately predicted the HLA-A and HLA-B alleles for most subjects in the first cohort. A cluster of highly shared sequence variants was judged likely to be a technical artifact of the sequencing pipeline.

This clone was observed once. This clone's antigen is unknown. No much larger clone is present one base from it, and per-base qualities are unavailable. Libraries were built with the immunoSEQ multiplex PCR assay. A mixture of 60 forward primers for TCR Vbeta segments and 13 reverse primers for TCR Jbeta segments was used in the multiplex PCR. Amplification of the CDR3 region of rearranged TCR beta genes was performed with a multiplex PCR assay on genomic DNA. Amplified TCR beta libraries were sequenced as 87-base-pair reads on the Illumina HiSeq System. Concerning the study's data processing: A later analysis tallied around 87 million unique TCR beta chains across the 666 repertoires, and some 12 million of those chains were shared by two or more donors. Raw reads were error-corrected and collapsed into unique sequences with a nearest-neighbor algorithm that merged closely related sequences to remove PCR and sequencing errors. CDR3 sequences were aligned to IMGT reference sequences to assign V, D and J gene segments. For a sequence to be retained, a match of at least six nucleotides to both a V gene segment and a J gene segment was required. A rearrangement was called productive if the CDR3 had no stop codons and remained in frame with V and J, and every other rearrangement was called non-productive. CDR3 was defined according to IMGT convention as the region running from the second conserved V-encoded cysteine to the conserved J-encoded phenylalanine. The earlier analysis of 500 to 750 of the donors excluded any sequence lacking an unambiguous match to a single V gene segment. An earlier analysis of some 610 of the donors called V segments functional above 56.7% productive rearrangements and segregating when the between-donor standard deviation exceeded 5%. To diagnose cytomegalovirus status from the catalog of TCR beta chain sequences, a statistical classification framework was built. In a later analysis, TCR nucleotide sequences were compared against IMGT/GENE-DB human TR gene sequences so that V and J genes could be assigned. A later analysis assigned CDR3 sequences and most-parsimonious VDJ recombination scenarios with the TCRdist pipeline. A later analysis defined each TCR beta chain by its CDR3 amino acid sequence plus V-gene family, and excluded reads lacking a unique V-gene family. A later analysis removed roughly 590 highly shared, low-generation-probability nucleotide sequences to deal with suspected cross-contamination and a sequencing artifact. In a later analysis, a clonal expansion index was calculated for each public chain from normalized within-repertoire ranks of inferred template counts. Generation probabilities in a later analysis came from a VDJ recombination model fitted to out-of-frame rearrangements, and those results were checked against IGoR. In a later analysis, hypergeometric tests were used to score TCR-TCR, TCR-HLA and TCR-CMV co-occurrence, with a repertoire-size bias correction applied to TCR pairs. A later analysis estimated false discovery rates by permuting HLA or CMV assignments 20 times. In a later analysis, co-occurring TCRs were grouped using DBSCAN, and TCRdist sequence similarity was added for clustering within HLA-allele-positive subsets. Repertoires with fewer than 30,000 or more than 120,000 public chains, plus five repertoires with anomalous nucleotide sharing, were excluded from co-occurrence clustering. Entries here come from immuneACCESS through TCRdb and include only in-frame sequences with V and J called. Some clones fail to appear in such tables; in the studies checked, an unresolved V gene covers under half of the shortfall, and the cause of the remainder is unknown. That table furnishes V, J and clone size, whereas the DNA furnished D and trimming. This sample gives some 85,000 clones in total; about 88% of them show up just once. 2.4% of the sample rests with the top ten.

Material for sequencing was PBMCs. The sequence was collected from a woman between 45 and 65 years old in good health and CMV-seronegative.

Read as DNA, the sequence is TGTGCCAGCAGCGCCGGGACAGCTTCCTACGAGCAGTACTTC. This codes for CASSAGTASYEQYF. Recombination connected TRBV5-4 to TRBJ2-7; the junction holds 7 bases that match TRBD1. From its cysteine to its phenylalanine, the CDR3 spans 14 amino acids. Only CDR3 DNA is held: 42 bases, read in frame from base 1. The germline V gene (reference sequence) specifies SGHNT as CDR1 and YYREEE as CDR2. Trimmed from V: 4 bases; trimmed from J: 1 base; junction bases lacking a gene match: 5.